The rows below give T cell receptor beta chains drawn from one sample of a study of identical twins. TCRdb used MiXCR to reprocess the 5' RACE reads, holding one entry per CDR3 protein. The sample shows about 240,000 distinct CDR3 sequences, more than 9% of them seen only once. The source material was memory T cells sorted from blood. The receptors come from a man in his forties or fifties in good health. Each CDR3 is given with its conserved first and last residue. The order of the fields is CDR3 DNA, CDR3 protein, clone size, V gene, D gene, J gene. The D gene is left open where the match is weak. Clone size, where shown, is once, few, many, or a class for clones that have expanded.

CDR3 DNA: TGCGCCAGCAGCCAAGAGGACAGGCGAGATTCACCCCTCCACTTT
CDR3 protein: CASSQEDRRDSPLHF
clone size: few
V gene: TRBV4-3
D gene: TRBD1
J gene: TRBJ1-6

CDR3 DNA: TGTGCCAGCAGCTCCCGGACTAGCGGGACCTACAATGAGCAGTTCTTC
CDR3 protein: CASSSRTSGTYNEQFF
clone size: NA
V gene: TRBV7-4
D gene: TRBD2
J gene: TRBJ2-1

CDR3 DNA: TGTGCCAGCTGGCCGCAGGACAGGGTCACTGAAGCTTTCTTT
CDR3 protein: CASWPQDRVTEAFF
clone size: NA
V gene: TRBV28
D gene: TRBD1
J gene: TRBJ1-1

CDR3 DNA: TGCGCCAGCAGCGACAGGACAGGGGTGGCAGATACGCAGTATTTT
CDR3 protein: CASSDRTGVADTQYF
clone size: many
V gene: TRBV5-1
D gene: TRBD1
J gene: TRBJ2-3

CDR3 DNA: TGTGCCAGCAGTCAAACTAGGGCGGTAAAATACAATGAGCAGTTCTTC
CDR3 protein: CASSQTRAVKYNEQFF
clone size: few
V gene: TRBV27
D gene: NA
J gene: TRBJ2-1

CDR3 DNA: TGTGCCAGCCATGACGGACGGCTGGAAAAACTGTTTTTT
CDR3 protein: CASHDGRLEKLFF
clone size: few
V gene: TRBV28
D gene: NA
J gene: TRBJ1-4

CDR3 DNA: TGTGCCAGCAGCTTAGATGTTAACGGACACTCTGGAAACACCATATATTTT
CDR3 protein: CASSLDVNGHSGNTIYF
clone size: NA
V gene: TRBV11-2
D gene: NA
J gene: TRBJ1-3

CDR3 DNA: TGTGCAGTTCAGCCGTTCACAGATACGCAGTATTTT
CDR3 protein: CAVQPFTDTQYF
clone size: many
V gene: TRBV7-2
D gene: NA
J gene: TRBJ2-3

CDR3 DNA: TGTGCCAGCAGCTTGGGACTAGCGAACAATGAGCAGTTCTTC
CDR3 protein: CASSLGLANNEQFF
clone size: few
V gene: TRBV13
D gene: TRBD2
J gene: TRBJ2-1

CDR3 DNA: TGTGCCAGCAGCAAAGCGAGGGGACCGAGCTCCTACAATGAGCAGTTCTTC
CDR3 protein: CASSKARGPSSYNEQFF
clone size: few
V gene: TRBV11-2
D gene: NA
J gene: TRBJ2-1

CDR3 DNA: TGTGCCAGCAGCTCTCCTACTAGCGGGAATACCTACAATGAGCAGTTCTTC
CDR3 protein: CASSSPTSGNTYNEQFF
clone size: many
V gene: TRBV27
D gene: TRBD2
J gene: TRBJ2-1

CDR3 DNA: TGTGCCAGCAGCTTGGACAGTGGCTATGGCTACACCTTC
CDR3 protein: CASSLDSGYGYTF
clone size: few
V gene: TRBV7-9
D gene: NA
J gene: TRBJ1-2

CDR3 DNA: TGTGCCAGCAGCCATGGGGGGAATTCACCCCTCCACTTT
CDR3 protein: CASSHGGNSPLHF
clone size: many
V gene: TRBV5-5
D gene: NA
J gene: TRBJ1-6

CDR3 DNA: TGTGCCAGCAGTGGGGGTCAGAGTGAGCAGTTCTTC
CDR3 protein: CASSGGQSEQFF
clone size: NA
V gene: TRBV27
D gene: NA
J gene: TRBJ2-1

CDR3 DNA: TGCAGTGCTAGAGATCGTGGGGGGGCAGAGACCCAGTACTTC
CDR3 protein: CSARDRGGAETQYF
clone size: few
V gene: TRBV20-1
D gene: NA
J gene: TRBJ2-5

CDR3 DNA: TGTGCCAGCAGCTGGGGGCCAGACTCCTACAATGAGCAGTTCTTC
CDR3 protein: CASSWGPDSYNEQFF
clone size: many
V gene: TRBV11-2
D gene: NA
J gene: TRBJ2-1